This T cell receptor (beta chain) was observed in a study of CXCR3 chemokines and chemotherapy response in bladder cancer. TCRdb re-called the PCR reads through MiXCR, storing one row per CDR3 protein. The sample shows around 13,000 distinct CDR3 sequences, over 10% of them seen only once. The CDR3 loop spans 13 amino acids. From germline, CDR1 is DFQATT and CDR2 SNEGSKA (reference sequence). With 3 bases removed from V and 8 bases from J, the gap between germline ends came to 11 bases. The TCR originated in a human donor with bladder cancer that did not respond to neoadjuvant chemotherapy. This chain joins TRBV20-1 and TRBJ1-6; D is uncertain. The sample was gathered from a patient whose treatment included neoadjuvant chemotherapy. The CDR3, as DNA: TGCAGTGCTAGTGTAGGCCCTGATTCACCCCTCCACTTT. Its protein is CSASVGPDSPLHF.